A single sample gave rise to the 22 T cell receptor beta chains below, sequenced in a study of long-term antiretroviral therapy in people with HIV (dated by TCRdb to about 2022). The immunoSEQ hsTCRB v3.0 assay was used at survey level resolution to sequence the TRB variable region. Sourced from immuneACCESS, this table was stored by TCRdb with only in-frame sequences that have V and J called. A share of the clones is absent; for the studies checked, an unresolved V gene accounts for under half, and the remainder has no known explanation. The sample yields under 45,000 clones; 75% to 90% were counted once. Around 5.9% of the sample rests with the top ten. Sequencing was performed on unsorted PBMCs, taken 1 year after starting antiretroviral therapy. These receptor sequences come from a man aged 18 to 30 with HIV.

V and J are TRBV7-9 and TRBJ2-7; TRBD1 is a possible D gene (6 bases). This CDR3 has 15 residues. V lost 4 bases and J 3 bases, leaving 16 bases between the germline ends. The germline gives CDR1 SEHNR, CDR2 FQNEAQ (reference sequence). The CDR3 loop reads CASSSDIRQVYEQYF. For the CDR3, the DNA is TGTGCCAGCAGCTCAGACATACGACAGGTCTACGAGCAGTACTTC. Supplemented by reference TRBV7-9 and TRBJ2-7, the full variable domain reads DTGVSQNPRHKITKRGQNVTFRCDPISEHNRLYWYRQTLGQGPEFLTYFQNEAQLEKSRLLSDRFSAERPKGSFSTLEIQRTEQGDSAMYLCASSSDIRQVYEQYFGPGTRLTVT.

This chain uses TRBV5-6 with TRBJ1-2; maybe TRBD1 (5 bases). Germline V CDR1 and CDR2: SGHDT, YYEEEE. The germline V and J ends were trimmed by 4 bases and 5 bases, with 15 bases remaining between them. This CDR3 comprises 14 residues. The CDR3 region has the DNA TGTGCCAGCAGCCAAGGGACCGCCCTATATGGCTACACCTTC. As protein: CASSQGTALYGYTF. Full variable domain (missing parts from reference TRBV5-6 and TRBJ1-2): DAGVTQSPTHLIKTRGQQVTLRCSPKSGHDTVSWYQQALGQGPQFIFQYYEEEERQRGNFPDRFSGHQFPNYSSELNVNALLLGDSALYLCASSQGTALYGYTFGSGTRLTVV.

Of note for this clone: At the DNA level, this CDR3 is encoded by other sequences in the same sample as well. V and J are TRBV5-6 and TRBJ1-3; D is undetermined. With 0 bases removed from V and 0 bases from J, the gap between germline ends came to 4 bases. There are 14 residues in the CDR3. Per germline, CDR1 SGHDT and CDR2 YYEEEE. This CDR3 reads CASSLGSSGNTIYF. For the CDR3, the DNA is TGTGCCAGCAGCTTGGGCAGCTCTGGAAACACCATATATTTT.

The chain couples TRBV27 to TRBJ2-2, with 7 positions matching TRBD1. The germline V gene has CDR1 MNHEY and CDR2 SMNVEV (reference sequence). V gave up 5 bases and J gave up 2 bases; unmatched junction bases: 8. CDR3 length equals 16 residues. The CDR3 is CASSLRDSGNTGELFF. For the CDR3, the DNA is TGTGCCAGCAGTCTCCGGGACAGTGGTAACACCGGGGAGCTGTTTTTT.

V is TRBV27 and J is TRBJ2-1; D tentatively fits TRBD1 or TRBD2 (5 bases each). V lost 2 bases to trimming and J lost 6 bases, with 8 bases between them. CDR3 length: 13 residues. Germline CDR1 reads MNHEY; CDR2 reads SMNVEV (reference sequence). CDR3 protein: CASSLQGPNEQFF. The DNA for the CDR3 is TGTGCCAGCAGTTTACAGGGACCCAATGAGCAGTTCTTC.

J is TRBJ2-1 and V is TRBV29-1, with D hard to call. Germline CDR1 and CDR2: SQVTM and ANQGSEA. Trimming cost V 1 base and J 6 bases, with 19 bases left between them. The CDR3 extends over 16 amino acids. CDR3 sequence reads: CSVEGIDLMKSNEQFF. The CDR3 DNA reads as TGCAGCGTTGAAGGCATCGATCTAATGAAGAGCAATGAGCAGTTCTTC.

The chain has TRBV28 and TRBJ2-7, with 10 bases matching TRBD2. V lost 10 bases and J lost 7; bases outside the gene matches: 13. There are 14 residues in the CDR3. Germline V gives CDR1 MDHEN, CDR2 SYDVKM. CDR3 sequence: CANSPSGRPVEQYF. CDR3 in DNA: TGTGCCAACTCCCCTAGCGGGAGACCCGTAGAGCAGTACTTC.

The J gene is TRBJ2-3, the V gene TRBV7-9; either TRBD1 or TRBD2 may fit D (5 bases each). With 2 bases removed from V and 0 bases from J, the gap between germline ends came to 9 bases. This CDR3 contains 15 residues. Looked up from germline, CDR1 is SEHNR and CDR2 is FQNEAQ (reference sequence). The CDR3 is CASSLRGASTDTQYF. In nucleotides, the CDR3 is TGTGCCAGCAGCTTAAGAGGGGCCAGCACAGATACGCAGTATTTT.

The chain links TRBV10-3 to TRBJ1-1; no definite D call. The CDR3 is 13 amino acids. Between the trimmed V and J ends, which lost 8 bases and 0 bases, there was a span of 10 bases. Germline lookup yields CDR1 ENHRY and CDR2 SYGVKD. DNA of the CDR3: TGTGCCATCGGAGGCCTTATGAACACTGAAGCTTTCTTT. Translating it yields CAIGGLMNTEAFF.

The V call is TRBV6-5, the J call TRBJ2-1; D remains ambiguous. In germline, CDR1 is MNHEY, CDR2 SVGAGI. The CDR3 spans 13 residues. V lost 0 bases to trimming and J lost 8 bases, with 8 bases between them. The CDR3 is CASSYSIVDEQFF. Written as DNA, the CDR3 is TGTGCCAGCAGTTACTCGATTGTGGATGAGCAGTTCTTC.

The CDR3 sequence: CASSDRAGQKGSYEQYF. Written as DNA, the CDR3 is TGTGCCAGCAGTGACCGCGCAGGTCAAAAGGGCTCCTACGAGCAGTACTTC. V gene TRBV25-1 combines with J gene TRBJ2-7; D not certain. Germline-derived CDR1 and CDR2 are MGHDK and SYGVNS. This CDR3 comprises 17 residues. With 3 bases removed from V and 0 bases from J, the gap between germline ends came to 18 bases.

The genes are TRBV15 and TRBJ1-5; D remains unclear. This CDR3 has 18 residues. V was pared by 0 bases and J by 4 bases, with 19 bases between. Germline V gives CDR1 LNHNV, CDR2 YYDKDF (reference sequence). This chain's CDR3 is CATSRDLQPVTKNQPQHF. CDR3 DNA: TGTGCCACCAGCAGAGATTTACAGCCGGTCACAAAAAATCAGCCCCAGCATTTT.

The V call is TRBV5-4, the J call TRBJ2-1, with a tentative D call TRBD1 (6 bases). Trimming pared 0 bases from V and 1 base from J, leaving 8 bases between. The CDR3 has 15 amino acids. Germline V lookup: CDR1 SGHNT, CDR2 YYREEE (reference sequence). The CDR3 here is CASSLGDRSYNEQFF. The CDR3 region has the DNA TGTGCCAGCAGCTTGGGAGACAGGTCCTACAATGAGCAGTTCTTC.

There are a few counts of this clone. This chain uses TRBV6-1 with TRBJ2-2, with D perhaps matching TRBD1 (5 bases). V lost 5 bases and J lost 15, with 22 bases in between. In germline, CDR1 is MNHNS, CDR2 SASEGT. The CDR3 is 14 residues long. DNA for the CDR3: TGTGCCAGCAGTTATTACCCAGGTCGTCCAGGGATGTTTTTT. Protein product: CASSYYPGRPGMFF.

The J gene is TRBJ1-1, the V gene TRBV4-1; D ambiguous. Trimming cost V 0 bases and J 0 bases, with 17 bases left between them. The CDR3 sequence is 18 residues long. Looked up from germline, CDR1 is MGHRA and CDR2 is YSYEKL. The CDR3 sequence: CASSQDDLGRTLNTEAFF. The CDR3 bases are TGCGCCAGCAGCCAAGATGATCTGGGTAGGACGCTGAACACTGAAGCTTTCTTT.

This chain links TRBV2 with TRBJ1-1, with 7 positions matching TRBD1. CDR1 SNHLY and CDR2 FYNNEI come from the germline V gene. This CDR3 region has 14 residues. With 6 bases clipped from V and 2 bases from J, the junction kept 6 bases outside the gene matches. CDR3 sequence reads: CASRTQGLNTEAFF. Written as DNA, the CDR3 is TGTGCCAGCAGGACACAGGGGCTAAACACTGAAGCTTTCTTT.

This sequence joins TRBV7-6 and TRBJ2-5; D not resolved. The CDR3 covers 15 residues. From germline, CDR1 is SGHVS and CDR2 FNYEAQ. V dropped 1 base and J dropped 3 bases, with 12 bases sitting between them. The CDR3 loop is CASSLVFSAEETQYF. CDR3 nucleotides: TGTGCCAGCAGCTTAGTGTTCAGTGCTGAAGAGACCCAGTACTTC.

This sequence joins TRBV6-5 and TRBJ1-2; D might be TRBD1 (6 bases). CDR1 and CDR2 from the germline V gene are MNHEY and SVGAGI. This CDR3 is 15 amino acids long. The ends were cut back, 0 bases at V and 8 bases at J, with 16 bases in the middle. In nucleotides, the CDR3 is TGTGCCAGCAGTTACTCCCAAACAGGGCGCGGGGGCTACACCTTC. Its protein product is CASSYSQTGRGGYTF.

The V gene is TRBV5-4, the J gene TRBJ2-3, with a weak D call TRBD2 (6 bases). This CDR3 spans 16 amino acids. Germline loops: CDR1 SGHNT, CDR2 YYREEE (reference sequence). The V end lost 4 bases, the J end lost 1 base, and 16 bases lay between the germline ends. CDR3 nucleotide sequence: TGTGCCAGCAGCGGTAGCGGTAGTGGGGGCACAGATACGCAGTATTTT. Protein product: CASSGSGSGGTDTQYF.

The chain links TRBV7-6 to TRBJ2-1, with 8 bases aligning to TRBD1. V lost 5 bases, J lost 7 bases, and 16 bases stayed unmatched. Germline CDR1 SGHVS, CDR2 FNYEAQ. CDR3 length equals 17 residues. The CDR3, as DNA: TGTGCCAGCAGCCTCATCCCCTCGGACAGGGTAGGGAATGAGCAGTTCTTC. Its protein is CASSLIPSDRVGNEQFF.

The CDR3 reads CASSFGTGAHNEQFF. The CDR3 DNA follows: TGCGCCAGCAGCTTTGGGACAGGGGCCCACAATGAGCAGTTCTTC. The chain has TRBV5-1 and TRBJ2-1, with 10 bases fitting TRBD1. Germline lookup yields CDR1 SGHRS and CDR2 YFSETQ. J gave up 5 bases and V 2 bases, and 4 bases lay outside the gene matches. The CDR3 sequence is 15 residues long.

This clone was observed a handful of times. This rearrangement joins TRBV7-6 to TRBJ1-2, with D uncertain. The length of the CDR3 is 13 residues. The ends were cut back, 1 base at V and 4 bases at J, with 7 bases in the middle. Per the germline V gene, CDR1 is SGHVS and CDR2 is FNYEAQ. The CDR3 reads CASSLELVYGYTF. CDR3 DNA: TGTGCCAGCAGCTTAGAGCTGGTCTATGGCTACACCTTC.